A selection of T cell receptor beta chains follows, all from one sample in a study of shared clonotypes between healthy human individuals. Only in-frame clones appear in the TCRdb table, and some are missing; sequencing was by immunoSEQ multiplex PCR. The sample contains around 1.5 million clones, 95% to 99% of which appear only once. Sequenced sample: naive CD4+ T cells sorted from blood. These receptors were obtained from a man aged 25 to 45 in good health. The CDR3 runs from the conserved cysteine through the conserved F or W. The D gene is left open where the match is weak. Size values are once, few and many counts, or a class for expanded clones, and some rows have none.

len	v_gene	d_gene	j_gene	abundance	CDR3nt	CDR3aa
17	TRBV18	TRBD1	TRBJ2-3	once	TGTGCCAGCTCACCAAATACGGGACAGGGGAAAACAGATACGCAGTATTTT	CASSPNTGQGKTDTQYF
16	TRBV7-8	NA	TRBJ2-1	NA	TGTGCCAGCAGCTTATTTGAGGGTAGCTCCTACAATGAGCAGTTCTTC	CASSLFEGSSYNEQFF
14	TRBV10-1	TRBD1	TRBJ2-7	NA	TGCGCCAGCAGTGGCACAGGGGGCGGTTACGAGCAGTACTTC	CASSGTGGGYEQYF
13	TRBV4-2	NA	TRBJ2-7	NA	TGTGCCAGCAGCCCAGGGTATGGCGACGAGCAGTACTTC	CASSPGYGDEQYF
11	TRBV6-5	NA	TRBJ2-7	NA	TGTGCCAGCACACAGGGTAACGAGCAGTACTTC	CASTQGNEQYF
16	TRBV7-6	TRBD1	TRBJ1-2	NA	TGTGCCAGCAGCCTAACCGCCGGGACAGCTTCGACTGGCTACACCTTC	CASSLTAGTASTGYTF
14	TRBV5-4	TRBD1	TRBJ2-1	NA	TGTGCCAGCAGCTTGGGACAGGGGGCGCCCCAGCAGTTCTTC	CASSLGQGAPQQFF
12	TRBV6-1	NA	TRBJ2-3	NA	TGTGCCAGCAGTCAAACACGCGATACGCAGTATTTT	CASSQTRDTQYF
10	TRBV5-1	NA	TRBJ1-2	NA	TGCGCCAGCAGCTTGGGGAGCTACACCTTC	CASSLGSYTF
15	TRBV5-1	NA	TRBJ2-4	NA	TGCGCCAGCAGCTTGGAAGGCGGGATATCTGACATTCAGTACTTC	CASSLEGGISDIQYF
15	TRBV7-9	NA	TRBJ2-5	NA	TGTGCCAGCAGTTTGAGTACCTGGTACCAAGAGACCCAGTACTTC	CASSLSTWYQETQYF
17	TRBV5-1	TRBD1	TRBJ1-3	NA	TGCGCCAGCAGCTTTAACAGGGGAGGAAGCTCTGGAAACACCATATATTTT	CASSFNRGGSSGNTIYF
14	TRBV10-2	NA	TRBJ2-2	NA	TGCGCCAGCATGGGGGTTGGCGGAACCGGGGAGCTGTTTTTT	CASMGVGGTGELFF
14	TRBV6-6	TRBD1	TRBJ2-5	NA	TGTGCCACGAGCAAGGACAGGGCACAAGAGACCCAGTACTTC	CATSKDRAQETQYF
15	TRBV10-3	TRBD1	TRBJ1-5	NA	TGTGCCATCAGTACCGGAATTGGGACAGATCAGCCCCAGCATTTT	CAISTGIGTDQPQHF
14	TRBV28	NA	TRBJ1-2	NA	TGTGCCAGCGTTCACGGGACCGCCGGCTATGGCTACACCTTC	CASVHGTAGYGYTF
15	TRBV5-4	TRBD2	TRBJ2-2	NA	TGTGCCAGCAGCCAGGGACTAGCGGGCTCCGGGGAGCTGTTTTTT	CASSQGLAGSGELFF
16	TRBV7-9	TRBD1	TRBJ2-7	once	TGTGCCAGCAGCCTCTCCGCCGGGACAGGGCTCCACGAGCAGTACTTC	CASSLSAGTGLHEQYF
14	TRBV11-2	TRBD1	TRBJ2-7	NA	TGTGCCAGCACACCCGGGACAGGGCTTACGGGGCAGTACTTC	CASTPGTGLTGQYF
13	TRBV5-1	NA	TRBJ2-7	NA	TGCGCCAGCAGCCGGGACCGAACCTACGAGCAGTACTTC	CASSRDRTYEQYF
12	TRBV5-5	NA	TRBJ2-7	NA	TGTGCCAGCAGCCCCGTGTCCTACGAGCAGTACTTC	CASSPVSYEQYF
15	TRBV30	TRBD2	TRBJ2-7	NA	TGTGCCTGGAGTGTAGGACTAGCGGGAGGGAATGAGCAGTACTTC	CAWSVGLAGGNEQYF
16	TRBV4-2	TRBD2	TRBJ2-7	NA	TGTGCCAGCAGCCACCGGGCCGGGACTAGCGGCTACGAGCAGTACTTC	CASSHRAGTSGYEQYF
16	TRBV28	NA	TRBJ2-4	NA	TGTGCCAGCAGTCTACGACAGATGCTAGCCAAAAACATTCAGTACTTC	CASSLRQMLAKNIQYF
15	TRBV6-1	NA	TRBJ2-7	NA	TGTGCCAGCAGTTCAACTCGGGGCCGAAGCCACGAGCAGTACTTC	CASSSTRGRSHEQYF
18	TRBV7-9	TRBD2	TRBJ2-3	once	TGTGCCAGCAGCCGATCGACTAGCGGGGGTCAAGTATCAGATACGCAGTATTTT	CASSRSTSGGQVSDTQYF
16	TRBV9	TRBD2	TRBJ2-1	NA	TGTGCCAGCAGCGTAGCGGCTAGCGGGGTCCACAATGAGCAGTTCTTC	CASSVAASGVHNEQFF
17	TRBV5-5	NA	TRBJ2-5	NA	TGTGCCAGCAGCTTTGCCTTTGGGCTAGCAATACCAGAGACCCAGTACTTC	CASSFAFGLAIPETQYF
15	TRBV9	NA	TRBJ2-6	NA	TGTGCCAGCAGCTCCCATGGGGCTGGGGCCAACGTCCTGACTTTC	CASSSHGAGANVLTF
13	TRBV19	NA	TRBJ1-5	NA	TGTGCCAGTAGTATCCAGACAGAGCAGCCCCAGCATTTT	CASSIQTEQPQHF
14	TRBV5-1	TRBD1	TRBJ1-2	NA	TGCGCCAGCAGCACGGGGGACAGCAGCTATGGCTACACCTTC	CASSTGDSSYGYTF
12	TRBV9	NA	TRBJ2-3	NA	TGTGCCAGCAGCGTAGAAGGAGATACGCAGTATTTT	CASSVEGDTQYF
14	TRBV19	NA	TRBJ2-7	NA	TGTGCCAGTAAAATTGAGGCGGGGTCCTACGAGCAGTACTTC	CASKIEAGSYEQYF
13	TRBV7-9	NA	TRBJ1-1	NA	TGTGCCAGCAGATGGACAGTGAACACTGAAGCTTTCTTT	CASRWTVNTEAFF
16	TRBV23-1	NA	TRBJ1-5	NA	TGCGCCAGCAGTCCAATCGGGGGCCGGAGCAATCAGCCCCAGCATTTT	CASSPIGGRSNQPQHF
13	TRBV11-2	NA	TRBJ1-2	NA	TGTGCCAGCAGCTTGCGGGGGGCGCGTGGCTACACCTTC	CASSLRGARGYTF